This entry lists 24 T cell receptor beta chains sequenced from one sample in a study of blood T cell repertoires in COVID-19 (dated by TCRdb to 2018 to 2021). Libraries were prepared through the immunoSEQ multiplex PCR assay. Held by TCRdb, this immuneACCESS table contains in-frame sequences only and omits some clones. Under half of the omission traces to an unresolved V gene where checked; the cause of the rest is unknown. This sample lists more than 200,000 clones; roughly four fifths were detected once. Jointly, the top ten make up about 2.5% of the sample. Input material: peripheral blood. These receptors originate from a woman in her thirties or forties with active or convalescent COVID-19.

The chain combines TRBV11-3 with TRBJ2-1; 12 positions agree with TRBD2. The CDR3 sequence is 16 residues long. Germline V lookup: CDR1 SGHNT, CDR2 YENEEA. J lost 6 bases, V lost 4 bases, and 7 bases had no gene match. In nucleotides, the CDR3 is TGTGCCAGCAGCTCAAAACTAGCGGGGGGACCCAATGAGCAGTTCTTC. It is translated as CASSSKLAGGPNEQFF.

The genes are TRBV30 and TRBJ1-5; TRBD1 matches 12 bases. V dropped 5 bases and J dropped 7; count of bases not matched to a gene: 9. The length of the CDR3 is 15 residues. CDR1 is GTSNPN, CDR2 SVGIG, per germline (reference sequence). DNA for the CDR3: TGTGCCTGGGAACCGGGACAGGGGGCTGCGCAGCCCCAGCATTTT. It is translated as CAWEPGQGAAQPQHF.

The sample holds a few counts of this clone. V is TRBV20-1 and J is TRBJ1-2; D gene uncertain. This CDR3 is 13 amino acids long. CDR1 and CDR2 from the germline V gene are DFQATT and SNEGSKA (reference sequence). V dropped 3 bases and J dropped 6 bases, with 14 bases sitting between them. The CDR3 here is CSASFSAGNGYTF. The CDR3 bases are TGCAGTGCTAGTTTTTCCGCGGGCAATGGCTACACCTTC.

The V and J genes are TRBV6-5 and TRBJ2-1; D uncertain. Trimming cost V 0 bases and J 10 bases, with 7 bases left between them. From germline, CDR1 is MNHEY and CDR2 SVGAGI. The CDR3 extends over 12 amino acids. The CDR3 bases are TGTGCCAGCAGTTACTCCCCACAGGAGCAGTTCTTC. Translation: CASSYSPQEQFF.

The V call is TRBV15, the J call TRBJ1-5, with D uncertain. The CDR3 is made up of 15 amino acids. Deletions cut 5 bases from V and 0 bases from J, with 11 bases between. Germline loops: CDR1 LNHNV, CDR2 YYDKDF (reference sequence). The CDR3 DNA is TGTGCCACCAGCTTGTCTCGGGGTAGCAATCAGCCCCAGCATTTT. Its translation is CATSLSRGSNQPQHF.

The V call is TRBV27, the J call TRBJ2-7; D may be TRBD2 (6 bases). This CDR3 comprises 13 residues. Germline CDR1 MNHEY, CDR2 SMNVEV (reference sequence). Trimming removed 5 bases at V and 3 bases at J, with 11 bases between. Here the CDR3 reads CASSPEGYYEQYF. CDR3 coding DNA: TGTGCCAGCAGTCCGGAGGGTTACTACGAGCAGTACTTC.

The chain carries TRBV10-3 and TRBJ2-5; 8 bases fit TRBD2. The CDR3 spans 17 residues. Unmatched junction bases numbered 13, after V lost 2 bases and J lost 5 bases. Germline CDR1 is ENHRY and CDR2 is SYGVKD. CDR3 region: CAISEISAGGSRETQYF. CDR3 bases: TGTGCCATCAGTGAGATAAGTGCGGGAGGCTCCAGGGAGACCCAGTACTTC.

The chain couples TRBV6-6 to TRBJ1-5; possibly TRBD1 for D (6 bases). Germline loops: CDR1 MNHNY, CDR2 SVGAGI (reference sequence). V was trimmed by 3 bases and J by 0 bases, leaving 12 bases between them. This CDR3 is 16 amino acids long. The CDR3, as DNA: TGTGCCAGCAGTTATACAGAAGGGGGTAGCAATCAGCCCCAGCATTTT. Protein sequence: CASSYTEGGSNQPQHF.

CDR3 DNA: TGTGCCAGTAGTACAGGGACAGCCACTAACTATGGCTACACCTTC. Translated: CASSTGTATNYGYTF. V usage is TRBV19 and J usage is TRBJ1-2; 7 nucleotides match TRBD1. In germline, CDR1 is LNHDA, CDR2 SQIVND (reference sequence). The ends lost 4 bases at V and 0 bases at J; junction bases unmatched: 5. CDR3 size: 15 residues.

This rearrangement joins TRBV6-4 to TRBJ2-3; D not certain. V lost 3 bases and J lost 0, with 7 bases in between. The CDR3 spans 14 residues. The germline gives CDR1 MRHNA, CDR2 SNTAGT. The DNA for the CDR3 is TGTGCCAGCAGTGAAATTGAGAGCACAGATACGCAGTATTTT. Amino acids: CASSEIESTDTQYF.

This sequence joins TRBV27 and TRBJ1-6; 8 bases fit TRBD1. The trim removed 5 bases at V and 8 bases at J, leaving 2 bases unmatched. The CDR3 totals 13 residues. Germline V gene data show CDR1 as MNHEY and CDR2 as SMNVEV (reference sequence). CDR3 sequence reads: CASSKTGDSPLHF. The CDR3 DNA reads as TGTGCCAGCAGTAAGACAGGGGATTCACCCCTCCACTTT.

In its sample, this clone was seen once. The chain links TRBV5-1 to TRBJ1-1; D is undetermined. The germline CDR1 and CDR2 sequences are SGHRS and YFSETQ. V was clipped by 7 bases and J by 2 bases, with 15 bases between them. The CDR3 is 14 residues long. The CDR3 loop is CASGPRGSNTEAFF. CDR3 in DNA: TGCGCCAGCGGTCCTCGAGGGAGTAACACTGAAGCTTTCTTT.

The J gene is TRBJ1-5, the V gene TRBV9; 7 nucleotides align to TRBD1. Germline trimming cut 3 bases from V and 2 bases from J; bases unmatched to any gene: 5. The CDR3 has 15 amino acids. CDR1 is SGDLS and CDR2 is YYNGEE in the germline V gene. CDR3 DNA sequence: TGTGCCAGCAGCGAAGAAGGGGGCCGCAATCAGCCCCAGCATTTT. Amino acids: CASSEEGGRNQPQHF.

The rearrangement uses TRBV28 and TRBJ1-6; D is unclear. Germline CDR1 reads MDHEN; CDR2 reads SYDVKM. This CDR3 spans 15 amino acids. V lost 3 bases and J lost 4, with 10 bases in between. This CDR3 reads CASSFGEEYNSPLHF. Written as DNA, the CDR3 is TGTGCCAGCAGTTTCGGGGAGGAGTATAATTCACCCCTCCACTTT.

The J gene is TRBJ2-7, the V gene TRBV16; 10 bases match TRBD2. CDR1 and CDR2 from the germline V gene are KGHSY and FQNENV. The CDR3 sequence is 15 residues long. V trimming: 3 bases; J trimming: 2 bases; junction bases outside the gene matches: 4. The CDR3: CASSQRTSGAYEQYF. The CDR3 nucleotides are TGTGCCAGCAGCCAGCGGACTAGCGGAGCCTACGAGCAGTACTTC.

About this clone: A junction end diverges from the germline sequence, so it may reflect a read error. The chain recombines TRBV3-1 (or the pseudogene TRBV3-2) with TRBJ1-1; the match to TRBD1 covers 7 bases. The CDR3 has 15 amino acids. Germline loops: CDR1 LGHDT, CDR2 YNNKEL (reference sequence). CDR3 sequence: CASTQLNRGNTEAFF. The CDR3 bases are TGTGCCAGCACCCAATTAAACAGGGGGAACACTGAAGCTTTCTTT.

This rearrangement joins TRBV6-5 to TRBJ2-5; 10 bases agree with TRBD2. Trimming cost V 9 bases and J 7 bases; bases outside gene matches: 8. This CDR3 has 13 amino acids. From germline, CDR1 is MNHEY and CDR2 SVGAGI. The CDR3 DNA is TGTGCCAGTGAAGCGGGAGGGCGCGGGACCCAGTACTTC. Its protein product is CASEAGGRGTQYF.

The chain recombines TRBV9 with TRBJ1-1, with a weak D call TRBD1 (5 bases). The germline V and J ends were trimmed by 3 bases and 2 bases, with 14 bases remaining between them. This CDR3 spans 15 amino acids. CDR1 and CDR2 (germline): SGDLS, YYNGEE. The CDR3: CASSAATDLNTEAFF. The CDR3 nucleotides read TGTGCCAGCAGCGCCGCGACAGACCTTAACACTGAAGCTTTCTTT.

The V call is TRBV24-1, the J call TRBJ2-3; the match to TRBD2 covers 11 bases. The germline V gene has CDR1 KGHDR and CDR2 SFDVKD. J lost 4 bases, V lost 9 bases, and 8 bases had no gene match. The CDR3 extends over 15 amino acids. CDR3 sequence reads: CATGGRLAGSDTQYF. CDR3 bases: TGTGCCACCGGGGGCCGACTAGCGGGATCAGATACGCAGTATTTT.

For this clone: The junction departs from germline at one end; a sequencing error may be responsible. V and J are TRBV15 and TRBJ1-6; TRBD1 matches at 7 bases. The CDR3 has 15 amino acids. The germline gives CDR1 LNHNV, CDR2 YYDKDF (reference sequence). The CDR3: CATSGDRVLNSPLHF. The CDR3 coding sequence is TGTGCCACCAGCGGAGACAGGGTTCTTAATTCACCCCTCCACTTT.

This chain uses TRBV12-3 or TRBV12-4 with TRBJ1-2; unclear D gene. The V end lost 3 bases, the J end lost 1 base, and 3 bases lay between the germline ends. This CDR3 has 12 amino acids. CDR3: CASSFSNYGYTF. CDR3 DNA: TGTGCCAGCAGTTTCAGTAACTATGGCTACACCTTC.

The chain employs TRBV7-3 and TRBJ1-1, with D uncertain. V lost 5 bases and J 7 bases, leaving 14 bases between the germline ends. This CDR3 is 13 amino acids long. The V gene's germline CDR1 is SGHTA and CDR2 FQGTGA. The CDR3 sequence: CASSPRPGLEAFF. CDR3 sequence (DNA): TGTGCCAGCAGCCCCCGGCCCGGACTTGAAGCTTTCTTT.

The chain employs TRBV7-9 and TRBJ1-2; 9 bases are a match to TRBD1. CDR1 SEHNR and CDR2 FQNEAQ come from the germline V gene (reference sequence). The CDR3 covers 18 residues. Unmatched junction bases numbered 14, after V lost 5 bases and J lost 1 base. CDR3 region: CASSDRTGDGGLNYGYTF. As DNA, the CDR3 is TGTGCCAGCAGCGATAGGACAGGGGATGGGGGCCTTAACTATGGCTACACCTTC.

The chain is built from TRBV27 and TRBJ2-7; 10 bases agree with TRBD1. The trim removed 6 bases at V and 5 bases at J, leaving 10 bases unmatched. Per germline, CDR1 MNHEY and CDR2 SMNVEV (reference sequence). This CDR3 is 15 amino acids long. CDR3 coding DNA: TGTGCCAGCAGCCCGTGGGGACAGGGGATCCACGAGCAGTACTTC. As protein: CASSPWGQGIHEQYF.